A single TCR beta chain is shown here with its context. Its specificity is unknown. These data originate in a study of beta chain features in type 1 diabetes. Points from the study as a whole: VDJ junctions sequenced from type 1 diabetes patients showed fewer insertions and more deletions.

The CDR3 sequence is 14 residues long. V lost 4 bases, J lost 0 bases, and 10 bases lay in between. Germline assignment: CDR1 SGHTA and CDR2 FQGNSA. The investigators reverse transcribed all of the isolated RNA, so they sequenced expressed TCRB transcripts. Naive, central memory and regulatory T cell samples produced a mean of approximately 4 million reads. The table came from immunoSEQ multiplex PCR; TCRdb's copy has only in-frame clones and leaves some out. Here the sample spans over 700,000 clones, 15% to 20% being singletons. The gene calls are TRBV7-2 and TRBJ2-7; D gene unclear. This receptor was taken from a woman under 30 in good health. The specimen was naive CD4+ T cells from blood. In nucleotides, the CDR3 is TGTGCCAGCAGCTCTCTTTTTTTCTCCTACGAGCAGTACTTC. This gives the protein CASSSLFFSYEQYF.